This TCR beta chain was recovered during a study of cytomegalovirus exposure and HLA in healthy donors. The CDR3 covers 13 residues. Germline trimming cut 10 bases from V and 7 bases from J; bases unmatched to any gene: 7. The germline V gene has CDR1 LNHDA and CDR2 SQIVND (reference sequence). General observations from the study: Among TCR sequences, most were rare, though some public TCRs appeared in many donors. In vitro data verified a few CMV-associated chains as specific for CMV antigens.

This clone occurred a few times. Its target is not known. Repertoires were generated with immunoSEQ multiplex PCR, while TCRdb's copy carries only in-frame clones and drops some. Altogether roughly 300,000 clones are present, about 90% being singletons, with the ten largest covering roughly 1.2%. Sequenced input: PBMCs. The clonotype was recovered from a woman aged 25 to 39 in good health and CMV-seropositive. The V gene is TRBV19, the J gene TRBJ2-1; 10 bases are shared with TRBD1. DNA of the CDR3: TGTGCCACCTCGACAGGGGGCGGGAATGAGCAGTTCTTC. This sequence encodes CATSTGGGNEQFF.